Sequencing of this T cell receptor beta chain was carried out in a study of T cells after yellow fever vaccination. General study points: The CD4 compartment and the CD8 compartment contained a small share of clonotypes in common. A faster peak, day 5 versus 15, was reached by the weaker secondary response. Abundant bulk-derived clonotypes could contaminate FACS-sorted repertoires.

This clonotype was picked up many times. Its matching antigen is unknown. Per the germline V gene, CDR1 is SGHRS and CDR2 is YFSETQ. Germline trimming cut 2 bases from V and 2 bases from J; bases unmatched to any gene: 4. This CDR3 has 15 residues. TCRdb processed the 5' RACE reads anew with MiXCR; each CDR3 protein has one entry. The data show fewer than 400,000 distinct CDR3 sequences, approximately 5.7% seen once. This rearrangement joins TRBV5-1 to TRBJ1-5; 7 nucleotides line up with TRBD1. The source is a man aged 30 to 39 who received the YFV17D yellow fever vaccine. Specimen: PBMCs, collected 5 days after the yellow fever booster vaccination. The CDR3 region is CASSLGQARNQPQHF. In nucleotides, the CDR3 is TGCGCCAGCAGCTTAGGACAGGCCCGCAATCAGCCCCAGCATTTT.